These T cell receptor beta chains were read from a single sample in a study of shared clonotypes between healthy human individuals. Using immunoSEQ multiplex PCR, the repertoire was profiled, and TCRdb retains in-frame clones only, with some absent. Among approximately 1,000,000 clones listed, about 84% were seen once. Sample: memory CD4+ T cells from PBMCs. Receptors were obtained from a man aged 18 to 35 in good health. Some clones in this sample may be carry-over from other donors' samples. Both conserved end residues are part of each CDR3. D genes are given only for firm matches. The size entry is marked missing in some rows and otherwise reads once, few, many or a size class.

J gene | clone size | V gene | D gene | CDR3 DNA | CDR3 protein
TRBJ2-3 | . | TRBV6-7 | TRBD2 | TGTGCCAGCAGGACAGAGGCGTCTAGCGGGATGACAGATACGCAGTATTTT | CASRTEASSGMTDTQYF
TRBJ2-6 | . | TRBV13 | TRBD2 | TGTGCCAGCAGCCCGGCGGGGGCTGGGGCCAACGTCCTGACTTTC | CASSPAGAGANVLTF
TRBJ2-7 | . | TRBV5-1 | TRBD2 | TGCGCCAGCAGCTTGGTGGTAGCGGGAGGGCTCTCCTACGAGCAGTACTTC | CASSLVVAGGLSYEQYF
TRBJ1-6 | . | TRBV27 | . | TGTGCCAGCAGGGTATTCAATTCACCCCTCCACTTT | CASRVFNSPLHF
TRBJ1-5 | . | TRBV28 | TRBD1 | TGTGCCAGCTGGCGGGACAGGGCACAGCCCCAGCATTTT | CASWRDRAQPQHF
TRBJ2-2 | . | TRBV21-1 | . | TGTGCCAGCAGCGGCGCCCCGGGGCGCTTAAAGCTGTTTTTT | CASSGAPGRLKLFF
TRBJ2-1 | few | TRBV27 | TRBD2 | TGTGCCAGCAGTTTAGAGCTAGCGGGAGTAGGTGAGCAGTTCTTC | CASSLELAGVGEQFF
TRBJ1-2 | . | TRBV29-1 | . | TGCAGCGTTGTGTATGGTGGTAGCGGCTACACCTTC | CSVVYGGSGYTF
TRBJ1-3 | . | TRBV7-8 | . | TGTGCCAGCAGCCCGCCCGCCTCGGGTGGTGGAAACACCATATATTTT | CASSPPASGGGNTIYF
TRBJ2-2 | . | TRBV11-2 | . | TGTGCCAGCAGCCTGGGGTACACCGGGGAGCTGTTTTTT | CASSLGYTGELFF
TRBJ1-1 | once | TRBV10-1 | TRBD1 | TGCGCCAGCAGTAGGGACAGGGCGGACACTGAAGCTTTCTTT | CASSRDRADTEAFF
TRBJ2-1 | few | TRBV15 | . | TGTGCCACGGAAAACCAGGGCCACAATGAGCAGTTCTTC | CATENQGHNEQFF
TRBJ1-1 | few | TRBV5-1 | . | TGCGCCAGCAGCTTTCTTTTTCGTGGACCGAAGAACACTGAAGCTTTCTTT | CASSFLFRGPKNTEAFF
TRBJ2-7 | once | TRBV7-2 | TRBD2 | TGTGCCAGCAGCTACTCCTCTAACGGGAGGGCCTACGAGCAGTACTTC | CASSYSSNGRAYEQYF
TRBJ2-5 | . | TRBV7-3 | TRBD1 | TGTGCCAGCAGCTTGGGACAGTTTGGAGAGACCCAGTACTTC | CASSLGQFGETQYF
TRBJ2-2 | . | TRBV18 | . | TGTGCCAGCTCACCACCGTCAGCCAACACCGGGGAGCTGTTTTTT | CASSPPSANTGELFF
TRBJ2-7 | . | TRBV28 | . | TGTGCCAGCACCCCCCGTCTTGGTGCGCTCGGTAGTGGGGAGCAGTACTTC | CASTPRLGALGSGEQYF
TRBJ2-3 | few | TRBV19 | . | TGTGCCAGTAGTATAGTGCGTACTAGCACAGATACGCAGTATTTT | CASSIVRTSTDTQYF
TRBJ2-5 | many | TRBV7-9 | . | TGTGCCGGCGGTTGGGGACAAGAGACCCAGTACTTC | CAGGWGQETQYF
TRBJ1-1 | . | TRBV5-8 | . | TGTGCCAGCAGCTTAGAGCGTGGGACTGAAGCTTTCTTT | CASSLERGTEAFF